This TCR beta chain was found in a study of T cells in Graves' hyperthyroidism and ophthalmopathy (dated by TCRdb to between 2018 and 2021). Background on the whole study: Peripheral blood samples were taken at initial diagnosis, before any treatment was given. TCR V-J signatures able to tell the groups apart were searched for in a discovery cohort of about a hundred patients, of whom more than 40 had Graves' ophthalmopathy and under 65 had stable Graves' hyperthyroidism. Whether ophthalmopathy could be predicted prospectively was tested in an independent validation cohort made up of 18 to 20 hyperthyroidism patients plus 17 patients who later progressed to ophthalmopathy. The 100 discovery patients were randomly split 7:3 into training and test sets. Thyroid tissue and blood T-cell repertoires from about six Graves' hyperthyroidism patients were also compared in the study. Following sampling, methimazole starting at 30 mg daily was given to hyperthyroidism patients, and high-dose intravenous methylprednisolone was given to ophthalmopathy patients. According to the paper, TCR Vbeta CDR3 sequencing was carried out on over 130 peripheral blood samples, which came from some 41 ophthalmopathy, about 75 hyperthyroidism and approximately 17 progressor patients.

Study-wide conclusions, independent of this receptor: Most expanded thyroid clonotypes (frequency above 0.001) were also detected in blood, suggesting blood repertoires may reflect thyroid immune responses. No statistical method was used to set the sample size in advance, and investigators knew the group allocation. Ophthalmopathy was separated from stable hyperthyroidism by a 13 V-J signature model, with 85% to 90% sensitivity and about 81% specificity obtained in cross-validation and 80%/75% obtained in testing. In validation, the model predicted progression to ophthalmopathy with approximately 71% sensitivity and less than 80% specificity, a median of around 6.6 months before onset.

This clonotype was seen at least ten times. Its cognate antigen has yet to be identified. No quality values exist for individual bases; no much larger clone is one base distant. Stable Graves' hyperthyroidism was defined as no progression to ophthalmopathy during 18 months of follow-up. Hyperthyroidism patients were newly diagnosed, with disease duration under 2 months, and aged 18 to 65 years. Exclusion was applied to patients with uncontrolled infections, other autoimmune diseases, pregnancy or lactation. Diagnoses were established on the basis of clinical symptoms, serum thyroxine and TRAb, thyroid ultrasound, and orbital computed tomography. Ficoll-Paque density gradient centrifugation was used to isolate PBMCs from approximately 10 ml of fresh peripheral blood. Trizol reagent was used to extract total RNA, and RNA quality was then checked on an Agilent 2100 Bioanalyzer. Amplification of TCR beta CDR3 regions was carried out from RNA transcripts. For the first round of RT-PCR on the TCR CDR3, the HTBI primer set was used together with the Qiagen OneStep RT-PCR kit. A second multiplex PCR round built the libraries, followed by size selection and purification. Libraries were sequenced paired-end with 100 bp reads on an Illumina HiSeq2000. The published analysis was carried out like this. Raw data were processed with SOAPnuke, discarding reads with adapters, uncalled bases, mean Phred below 15, or no exact constant-primer or identifier match. High-quality paired reads were merged with COPE v1.2.5, and unique nucleotide sequences were defined as clonotypes. MiTCR v1.1 was used to align the clonotypes against IMGT TRBV, TRBD and TRBJ reference segments. Analysis was restricted to V-J combinations with a frequency above 0.0001, which covered 98% to 99.2% of repertoires. A TCS score was defined as the ratio of F50 (clonal expansion) to E x V (chaos), with BLOSUM62-based TCRdist applied between CDR3 peptides within each V-J. Welch's t-statistics and random forest reduced 514 V-J features to 10 to 15, which were used in a naive Bayes classifier (R e1071). The similarity between thyroid and blood repertoires was quantified using the Morisita-Horn index. The public reads were run again by TCRdb, first through fastp at Q25 and then through MiXCR, and only productive beta chains were kept. Records with the same CDR3 protein are collapsed into one entry carrying the most frequent genes and DNA. The V and J calls and clone size come from TCRdb's table, not from the authors' own analysis. This sample gives over 700,000 distinct CDR3 sequences in total; under 45% of them show up just once. Clones ranked in the top ten supply around a third of the sample.

At the junction V is shortened by 10 bases and J by 0 bases, with 12 bases in between. Based on the germline V gene, the CDR1 and CDR2 sequences are MNHEY and SVGAGI. The CDR3 contains 13 residues, cysteine and phenylalanine counted. Only CDR3 DNA is held: 39 bases, read in frame from base 1. The rearrangement joined TRBV6-5 to TRBJ1-1, with no confidently assigned D gene. The sequence was collected from a woman aged 40 to 49 with Graves' hyperthyroidism. Material for sequencing was blood. The nucleotide sequence reads as follows: TGTGCCATCTCAGCCATTATGAACACTGAAGCTTTCTTT. Its translation is CAISAIMNTEAFF.